The next 26 T cell receptor beta chains were all read from a single sample in a study of T cell changes during pregnancy in multiple sclerosis (dated by TCRdb to 2018 to 2020). The library was generated by the immunoSEQ multiplex PCR assay. Imported from immuneACCESS, the table was reduced by TCRdb to in-frame sequences with V and J called. These copies leave out some clones; in studies compared against another copy, an unresolved V gene accounts for under half, and the cause of the remainder is not known. Recorded for this sample are tens of thousands of clones; approximately 89% of them occurred a single time. Clones ranked in the top ten supply approximately 1.5% of the sample. Source: peripheral blood, taken in the third trimester of pregnancy. Source of these receptors: a female donor in good health, enrolled as a control in a pregnancy study.

The table lists this clone with a few counts. The chain joins TRBV14 to TRBJ1-1; 7 nucleotides agree with TRBD1. Unmatched junction bases numbered 4, after V lost 5 bases and J lost 1 base. The CDR3 spans 14 residues. Per germline, CDR1 SGHDN and CDR2 FVKESK. The CDR3 bases are TGTGCCAGCAGCTACAGGGGATCGAACACTGAAGCTTTCTTT. Amino acids: CASSYRGSNTEAFF.

The chain couples TRBV6-1 to TRBJ2-3, with TRBD2 matching over 8 bases. J was trimmed by 2 bases and V by 1 base; bases with no gene match: 8. The CDR3 extends over 17 amino acids. The germline V gene has CDR1 MNHNS and CDR2 SASEGT. CDR3 coding DNA: TGTGCCAGCAGTGAAGGGCCGGGAGGGGGATTCACAGATACGCAGTATTTT. As protein: CASSEGPGGGFTDTQYF.

The rearrangement joins TRBV7-9 to TRBJ2-5, with TRBD2 matching over 7 bases. The CDR3 spans 18 residues. Trimming removed 3 bases from V and 1 base from J; junction bases left unmatched: 14. The germline gives CDR1 SEHNR, CDR2 FQNEAQ (reference sequence). The DNA for the CDR3 is TGTGCCAGCAGCTTTGGGGAGGGCACCTTTTACCTCCAAGAGACCCAGTACTTC. It yields the protein CASSFGEGTFYLQETQYF.

This chain uses TRBV5-8 with TRBJ1-5, with 7 nucleotides matching TRBD1. The junction had 12 bases not matched to a gene; V was cut back by 6 bases and J by 0 bases. The CDR3 covers 17 residues. Germline V gives CDR1 SGHTS, CDR2 YDEGEE. CDR3 sequence reads: CASNWLMDRYSNQPQHF. The CDR3 DNA follows: TGTGCCAGCAACTGGTTGATGGACAGGTATAGCAATCAGCCCCAGCATTTT.

The chain joins TRBV30 to TRBJ2-1, with 7 bases matching TRBD1. V was pared by 4 bases and J by 9 bases, with 9 bases of the junction left unmatched. The V gene's germline CDR1 is GTSNPN and CDR2 SVGIG (reference sequence). This CDR3 is 13 amino acids long. In DNA form, the CDR3 reads TGTGCCTGGAACAGGGGCGCCCAGTCTGAGCAGTTCTTC. This sequence encodes CAWNRGAQSEQFF.

The CDR3 sequence: CASSLGQGDRNEQFF. As DNA, the CDR3 is TGTGCCAGCAGCTTAGGGCAGGGGGACCGCAATGAGCAGTTCTTC. The rearrangement uses TRBV7-9 and TRBJ2-1; TRBD1 agrees at 7 bases. With 1 base clipped from V and 6 bases from J, the junction kept 6 bases outside the gene matches. From germline, CDR1 is SEHNR and CDR2 FQNEAQ (reference sequence). The CDR3 loop spans 15 amino acids.

The V and J genes are TRBV11-2 and TRBJ1-1; unclear D gene. Trimming shortened V by 3 bases and J by 0 bases, and 5 bases separated the two germline ends. In germline, CDR1 is SGHAT, CDR2 FQNNGV. This CDR3 comprises 13 residues. The CDR3 reads CASSFQMNTEAFF. The CDR3 bases are TGTGCCAGCAGCTTTCAGATGAACACTGAAGCTTTCTTT.

This clone was observed a handful of times. The rearrangement uses TRBV5-1 and TRBJ1-1, with TRBD1 as a possible D gene (5 bases). The CDR3 extends over 14 amino acids. CDR1 is SGHRS, CDR2 YFSETQ, per germline. The V gene lost 5 bases and the J gene lost 5 bases, with 16 bases spanning the gap. CDR3 coding DNA: TGCGCCAGCAGATCCCGAGGGGAGGGAACTGAAGCTTTCTTT. Its protein is CASRSRGEGTEAFF.

The chain recombines TRBV7-2 with TRBJ2-1; D is perhaps TRBD2 (6 bases). The CDR3 runs to 13 residues. V gave up 6 bases and J gave up 6 bases, with 12 bases separating them. Germline V gives CDR1 SGHTA, CDR2 FQGNSA. Here the CDR3 reads CASRALGGNEQFF. As DNA, the CDR3 is TGTGCCAGCAGGGCCTTGGGGGGCAATGAGCAGTTCTTC.

This clone appeared a few times. The rearrangement links TRBV7-9 to TRBJ1-2, with a possible D match to TRBD1 (6 bases). V lost 5 bases, J lost 4 bases, and 14 bases lay in between. CDR1 is SEHNR, CDR2 FQNEAQ, per germline (reference sequence). The CDR3 is made up of 14 amino acids. The CDR3 spells CASSLPDSLYGYTF. CDR3 in DNA: TGTGCCAGCAGCCTTCCGGACAGCCTCTATGGCTACACCTTC.

The CDR3 is CASSLEGGNNQPQHF. Written as DNA, the CDR3 is TGTGCCAGCAGCTTAGAGGGAGGAAACAATCAGCCCCAGCATTTT. This chain uses TRBV7-2 with TRBJ1-5, with D hard to call. Germline values: CDR1 SGHTA, CDR2 FQGNSA. CDR3 length: 15 amino acids. Trimming took off 1 base at V and 3 bases at J, with 10 bases between the two ends.

The V and J genes are TRBV7-2 and TRBJ1-6, with 8 bases identical to TRBD1. Germline CDR1 and CDR2: SGHTA and FQGNSA. The CDR3 covers 15 residues. With V trimmed by 5 bases and J by 6 bases, 6 bases remained unmatched. The chain's CDR3 is CASSIYGQGNSPLHF. The CDR3 DNA reads TGTGCCAGCAGCATATATGGACAGGGTAATTCACCCCTCCACTTT.

This chain links TRBV5-6 with TRBJ1-4; 7 bases align to TRBD1. Germline V CDR1 and CDR2: SGHDT, YYEEEE. The CDR3 totals 16 residues. Trimming cost V 0 bases and J 8 bases; bases outside gene matches: 10. CDR3: CASSLVRQGGKEKLFF. The CDR3 nucleotides read TGTGCCAGCAGCTTGGTTCGACAGGGTGGGAAAGAAAAACTGTTTTTT.

The chain couples TRBV28 to TRBJ1-4; TRBD1 aligns across 8 bases. Germline V gives CDR1 MDHEN, CDR2 SYDVKM. J was trimmed by 8 bases and V by 3 bases; bases with no gene match: 2. The CDR3 contains 13 residues. CDR3 loop: CASSFHRGEKLFF. The CDR3, as DNA: TGTGCCAGCAGTTTTCACAGGGGGGAAAAACTGTTTTTT.

The genes are TRBV10-3 and TRBJ1-2; 7 bases align to TRBD1. Germline V gives CDR1 ENHRY, CDR2 SYGVKD. There are 15 residues in the CDR3. J was trimmed by 3 bases and V by 0 bases; bases with no gene match: 4. The CDR3 sequence is CAISESETGYYGYTF. In nucleotides, the CDR3 is TGTGCCATCAGTGAGTCGGAGACAGGGTACTATGGCTACACCTTC.

This clone was recorded a few times. The V gene is TRBV18, the J gene TRBJ1-2, with 9 bases identical to TRBD1. The ends lost 5 bases at V and 6 bases at J; junction bases unmatched: 4. The CDR3 has 13 amino acids. CDR1 is KGHSH, CDR2 LQKENI, per germline. This chain's CDR3 is CASSGGQGDGYTF. The CDR3 nucleotides are TGTGCCAGCTCAGGGGGACAGGGCGATGGCTACACCTTC. Based on the CDR3 plus reference TRBV18 and TRBJ1-2, the full variable domain is NAGVMQNPRHLVRRRGQEARLRCSPMKGHSHVYWYRQLPEEGLKFMVYLQKENIIDESGMPKERFSAEFPKEGPSILRIQQVVRGDSAAYFCASSGGQGDGYTFGSGTRLTVV.

The V gene is TRBV28, the J gene TRBJ1-1; D possibly corresponds to TRBD1 (5 bases). Germline loops: CDR1 MDHEN, CDR2 SYDVKM. This CDR3 contains 16 residues. V was pared by 7 bases and J by 1 base, with 19 bases between. CDR3 region: CASTSVHGHPNTEAFF. The CDR3 region has the DNA TGTGCCAGCACTTCCGTTCACGGACATCCGAACACTGAAGCTTTCTTT.

The chain uses TRBV4-3 and TRBJ2-1; TRBD2 agrees at 12 bases. The ends lost 0 bases at V and 4 bases at J; junction bases unmatched: 7. This CDR3 region has 18 residues. Per the germline V gene, CDR1 is LGHNA and CDR2 is YSLEER. In DNA form, the CDR3 reads TGCGCCAGCAGCCAAGATTTGTCTAGCGGGGGGGTATACAATGAGCAGTTCTTC. The encoded protein is CASSQDLSSGGVYNEQFF.

Written as DNA, the CDR3 is TGTGCCAGCAGCTTAGGGTCCCAGGGCCCCTACGAGCAGTACTTC. Translating gives CASSLGSQGPYEQYF. The chain carries TRBV7-2 and TRBJ2-7, with a possible D match to TRBD1 (5 bases). In germline, CDR1 is SGHTA, CDR2 FQGNSA. The CDR3 covers 15 residues. V was trimmed by 1 base and J by 2 bases, leaving 12 bases between them.

This chain connects TRBV4-3 to TRBJ2-2, with 8 bases lining up with TRBD1. V shed 1 base and J 3 bases; nucleotides not matched to a gene: 7. CDR1 is LGHNA and CDR2 is YSLEER in the germline V gene. The CDR3 spans 17 residues. The CDR3 DNA follows: TGCGCCAGCAGCCAAGTTCCAGGACAGGGCTACACCGGGGAGCTGTTTTTT. It is translated as CASSQVPGQGYTGELFF.

The chain uses TRBV9 and TRBJ1-2; D gene uncertain. The CDR3 consists of 13 residues. V was trimmed by 0 bases and J by 3 bases, leaving 6 bases between them. Germline V gives CDR1 SGDLS, CDR2 YYNGEE. The CDR3 nucleotides are TGTGCCAGCAGCGTAGTCCCTGACTATGGCTACACCTTC. This sequence encodes CASSVVPDYGYTF.

This chain uses TRBV9 with TRBJ1-1; D not certain. This CDR3 region has 15 residues. From germline, CDR1 is SGDLS and CDR2 YYNGEE. With 0 bases removed from V and 6 bases from J, the gap between germline ends came to 15 bases. CDR3: CASSVAYGERAEAFF. The CDR3 region has the DNA TGTGCCAGCAGCGTAGCTTACGGGGAAAGGGCTGAAGCTTTCTTT.

The chain uses TRBV5-1 and TRBJ2-3; 7 bases are shared with TRBD2. CDR1 and CDR2 (germline): SGHRS, YFSETQ. V shed 4 bases, J shed 4 bases, and the junction held 12 bases outside the gene matches. This CDR3 contains 16 residues. The DNA for the CDR3 is TGCGCCAGCAGCCCGGATGGGGGGAGCGGGGCAGATACGCAGTATTTT. Translated, it gives CASSPDGGSGADTQYF.

As concerns this clone: An end of the junction differs from the germline gene, which may be a read error. The genes are TRBV7-7 and TRBJ2-2; TRBD2 agrees at 7 bases. The CDR3 runs 15 residues. Germline assignment: CDR1 SSHAT and CDR2 FNYEAQ (reference sequence). CDR3 amino acids: CASSLGGGNTGELFF. The CDR3 region has the DNA TGTGCTAGCAGCTTAGGCGGGGGTAACACCGGGGAGCTGTTTTTT.

The rearrangement joins TRBV23-1 to TRBJ1-3, with 7 bases identical to TRBD1. TRBV23-1 counts as an open reading frame of uncertain function. The CDR3 is 14 amino acids. The V and J ends lost 8 bases and 2 bases, in that order; junction bases with no gene match: 6. CDR3 loop: CASGPTGTGNTIYF. In nucleotides, the CDR3 is TGCGCCAGCGGCCCGACAGGGACTGGAAACACCATATATTTT.

The rearrangement uses TRBV6-5 and TRBJ1-4; TRBD1 is a possible D gene (5 bases). Trimming left V 4 bases short and J 8 bases short, with 11 bases between. Germline values: CDR1 MNHEY, CDR2 SVGAGI. The CDR3 consists of 13 residues. CDR3 coding DNA: TGTGCCAGCAGTTTGACCCAGGGCGAAAAACTGTTTTTT. Residues: CASSLTQGEKLFF.